Listed below are T cell receptor beta chains from one sample, sequenced in a study of blood T cell repertoires in COVID-19. Using immunoSEQ multiplex PCR, the repertoire was profiled, and TCRdb retains in-frame clones only, with some absent. This sample has approximately 140,000 clones, with about 86% found just once. Sample: peripheral blood. The receptors originated from a man aged 65 to 79 with acute or convalescent COVID-19. Both conserved end residues are part of each CDR3. D genes are given only for firm matches. The size of a clone is reported for some rows only, either as once, few or many, or as a class for expanded clones.

TRBJ2-3,-,-,TRBV9,CASSVSGPSTDTQYF,TGTGCCAGCAGCGTCTCAGGTCCTAGCACAGATACGCAGTATTTT
TRBJ1-6,-,-,TRBV30,CAWNGGARNSPLHF,TGTGCCTGGAACGGGGGAGCCCGTAATTCACCCCTCCACTTT
TRBJ2-7,few,-,TRBV7-2,CASSLAGGGAHEQYF,TGTGCCAGCAGCTTAGCTGGAGGGGGCGCGCACGAGCAGTACTTC
TRBJ1-4,-,-,TRBV27,CASSLRTHREKLFF,TGTGCCAGCAGTTTAAGGACACACCGTGAAAAACTGTTTTTT
TRBJ2-2,-,-,TRBV19,CASSTNRNTGELFF,TGTGCCAGTAGTACGAACAGGAACACCGGGGAGCTGTTTTTT
TRBJ2-7,-,-,TRBV6-2/TRBV6-3,CASSFWPYEQYF,TGTGCCAGCAGCTTCTGGCCCTACGAGCAGTACTTC
TRBJ2-7,many,TRBD1,TRBV28,CASSTHRGWGYEQYF,TGTGCCAGCAGTACACACAGGGGTTGGGGCTACGAGCAGTACTTC
TRBJ1-2,-,TRBD1,TRBV25-1,CASSPTTGGGNYGYTF,TGTGCCAGCAGTCCCACGACAGGGGGGGGAAACTATGGCTACACCTTC
TRBJ2-5,-,-,TRBV29-1,CSAPGAGQETQYF,TGCAGCGCCCCCGGGGCGGGGCAAGAGACCCAGTACTTC
TRBJ1-2,-,TRBD1,TRBV7-3,CASSPDPGTGKFDGYTF,TGTGCCAGCAGCCCCGACCCGGGGACAGGGAAATTTGATGGCTACACCTTC
TRBJ2-4,-,-,TRBV19,CASSIPGYQAKNIQYF,TGTGCCAGTAGTATTCCAGGGTACCAAGCCAAAAACATTCAGTACTTC
TRBJ1-1,-,TRBD1,TRBV27,CASSMTGGRDTEAFF,TGTGCCAGCAGTATGACAGGGGGCAGGGACACTGAAGCTTTCTTT
TRBJ2-7,-,TRBD2,TRBV9,CASSVGASGSSEQYF,TGTGCCAGCAGCGTAGGGGCTAGCGGGAGTAGCGAGCAGTACTTC
TRBJ2-3,-,-,TRBV7-9,CASSPRNSNTDTQYF,TGTGCCAGCAGCCCTCGAAACAGCAACACAGATACGCAGTATTTT
TRBJ2-3,once,-,TRBV5-4,CASRRDITDTQYF,TGTGCCAGCAGAAGGGACATCACAGATACGCAGTATTTT
TRBJ1-2,-,TRBD1,TRBV4-3,CASSQGQGGYGYTF,TGCGCCAGCAGCCAAGGACAGGGAGGCTATGGCTACACCTTC
TRBJ1-1,once,-,TRBV20-1,CSAREPREAFF,TGCAGTGCTAGAGAACCCAGAGAAGCTTTCTTT
TRBJ1-5,many,-,TRBV5-6,CASSWRQAHQPQHF,TGTGCCAGCAGCTGGCGACAGGCCCATCAGCCCCAGCATTTT
TRBJ2-7,-,TRBD2,TRBV29-1,CSVEMTSGSYEQYF,TGCAGCGTTGAAATGACTAGCGGGAGTTACGAGCAGTACTTC
TRBJ2-7,-,TRBD2,TRBV4-1,CASSRQTSGSYEQYF,TGCGCCAGCAGCCGGCAGACTAGCGGCTCCTACGAGCAGTACTTC
TRBJ2-1,-,TRBD1,TRBV28,CASRSPGTGADEQFF,TGTGCCAGCAGGTCTCCCGGGACAGGGGCCGATGAGCAGTTCTTC
TRBJ1-1,-,-,TRBV5-6,CASSPTWNTEAFF,TGTGCCAGCAGCCCCACATGGAACACTGAAGCTTTCTTT
TRBJ1-5,-,TRBD1,TRBV6-6,CASSKTGGENQPQHF,TGTGCCAGCAGTAAGACAGGGGGAGAAAATCAGCCCCAGCATTTT
TRBJ1-4,-,-,TRBV7-9,CASSFGRGGEKLFF,TGTGCCAGCAGCTTCGGCAGGGGTGGCGAAAAACTGTTTTTT
TRBJ2-1,-,TRBD2,TRBV7-3,CASSLGLAGNNEQFF,TGTGCCAGCAGCTTAGGGCTAGCGGGGAACAATGAGCAGTTCTTC
TRBJ1-6,few,TRBD1,TRBV7-2,CASSAEQGTYNSPLHF,TGTGCCAGCAGCGCGGAACAGGGGACGTATAATTCACCCCTCCACTTT
TRBJ1-5,few,-,TRBV4-1,CASSLVSEYNQPQHF,TGCGCCAGCAGCCTAGTTTCGGAGTACAATCAGCCCCAGCATTTT
TRBJ2-1,-,-,TRBV5-4,CASSLRGGIDEQFF,TGTGCCAGCAGCTTGAGGGGGGGCATCGATGAGCAGTTCTTC
TRBJ2-1,-,TRBD2,TRBV7-8,CASSLGTSGRGHNEQFF,TGTGCCAGCAGCCTTGGGACTAGCGGGAGGGGACACAATGAGCAGTTCTTC
TRBJ2-1,-,TRBD2,TRBV12-5,CASGAQGSGSYNEQFF,TGTGCTAGTGGGGCCCAGGGTAGCGGGAGTTACAATGAGCAGTTCTTC
TRBJ1-2,few,-,TRBV29-1,CSVVIADLEGGYTF,TGCAGCGTTGTGATTGCGGATTTGGAGGGTGGCTACACCTTC
TRBJ1-5,-,TRBD1,TRBV28,CASRPDRAGQPQHF,TGTGCCAGCAGACCAGACAGGGCAGGACAGCCCCAGCATTTT
TRBJ1-3,-,-,TRBV11-3,CASSLTGDSGNTIYF,TGTGCCAGCAGCTTAACCGGAGACTCTGGAAACACCATATATTTT
TRBJ1-1,-,TRBD1,TRBV5-4,CASSLGQGEMNTEAFF,TGTGCCAGCAGCCTCGGACAGGGGGAAATGAACACTGAAGCTTTCTTT
TRBJ1-4,-,TRBD1,TRBV9,CASSVGTGGFEKLFF,TGTGCCAGCAGCGTAGGAACAGGGGGATTTGAAAAACTGTTTTTT
TRBJ1-5,-,-,TRBV6-5,CASSSGGNQPQHF,TGTGCCAGCAGTTCCGGCGGGAATCAGCCCCAGCATTTT
TRBJ2-6,few,TRBD1,TRBV7-2,CASSYRGSGANVLTF,TGTGCCAGCAGCTACAGGGGCTCTGGGGCCAACGTCCTGACTTTC
TRBJ2-7,-,TRBD2,TRBV5-5,CASRGRLAGEVYEQYF,TGTGCCAGCAGAGGCAGACTAGCGGGAGAAGTCTACGAGCAGTACTTC
TRBJ2-7,-,TRBD1,TRBV28,CASRNTGVGYEQYF,TGTGCCAGCAGGAATACAGGGGTGGGCTACGAGCAGTACTTC
TRBJ1-4,-,-,TRBV6-5,CASSYSTRANEKLFF,TGTGCCAGCAGTTACTCGACCAGGGCCAATGAAAAACTGTTTTTT
TRBJ2-7,once,TRBD2,TRBV18,CASSPGTSGTYEQYF,TGTGCCAGCTCACCTGGGACTAGCGGAACCTACGAGCAGTACTTC
TRBJ2-1,few,-,TRBV5-6,CASSLALGTSYYNEQFF,TGTGCCAGCAGCTTGGCTCTGGGGACTTCGTACTACAATGAGCAGTTCTTC
TRBJ2-1,-,TRBD2,TRBV14,CASSPGLAGVDEQFF,TGTGCCAGCAGCCCGGGACTAGCGGGGGTGGATGAGCAGTTCTTC
TRBJ1-1,few,TRBD1,TRBV6-2/TRBV6-3,CASSPTGSDTEAFF,TGTGCCAGCAGCCCGACAGGGTCGGACACTGAAGCTTTCTTT
TRBJ1-2,-,TRBD1,TRBV28,CASSPPQGAGYGYTF,TGTGCCAGCAGTCCGCCTCAGGGGGCGGGCTATGGCTACACCTTC
TRBJ2-1,-,-,TRBV24-1,CATSVRLSDEQFF,TGTGCCACCAGTGTTCGACTATCCGATGAGCAGTTCTTC
TRBJ1-1,-,-,TRBV7-9,CASGESTEAFF,TGTGCCAGCGGGGAGAGCACTGAAGCTTTCTTT
TRBJ1-1,-,-,TRBV27,CASSSSISVGGTEAFF,TGTGCCAGCAGTTCCTCCATCAGCGTTGGTGGCACTGAAGCTTTCTTT
TRBJ1-3,-,-,TRBV4-2,CASSQEKSSGNTIYF,TGTGCCAGCAGCCAAGAAAAGAGCTCTGGAAACACCATATATTTT
TRBJ2-5,-,-,TRBV2,CASSRASLETQYF,TGTGCCAGCAGCCGCGCTAGCCTCGAGACCCAGTACTTC
TRBJ2-1,-,TRBD2,TRBV28,CASSPRVSGNYNEQFF,TGTGCCAGCAGTCCGAGGGTTAGCGGGAACTACAATGAGCAGTTCTTC
TRBJ1-1,-,-,TRBV7-2,CASSLTENTEAFF,TGTGCCAGCAGCTTAACAGAAAACACTGAAGCTTTCTTT
TRBJ1-5,-,-,TRBV6-5,CASSYSRGGVNQPQHF,TGTGCCAGCAGTTACTCGAGGGGGGGGGTCAATCAGCCCCAGCATTTT
TRBJ2-5,-,-,TRBV19,CASSPGGRVFEETQYF,TGTGCCAGTAGTCCAGGAGGTCGGGTCTTCGAAGAGACCCAGTACTTC
TRBJ2-5,-,-,TRBV21-1,CASSKAIQETQYF,TGTGCCAGCAGCAAAGCCATCCAAGAGACCCAGTACTTC
TRBJ1-5,-,-,TRBV28,CASLPLGSQPQHF,TGTGCCAGCCTACCCTTGGGCAGTCAGCCCCAGCATTTT
TRBJ2-5,-,TRBD1,TRBV27,CASSLALGQGGETQYF,TGTGCCAGCAGTCTTGCCCTCGGACAGGGCGGGGAGACCCAGTACTTC
TRBJ2-2,-,TRBD2,TRBV9,CASSVTSGRAGGELFF,TGTGCCAGCAGCGTGACTAGCGGGAGGGCCGGCGGGGAGCTGTTTTTT
TRBJ2-3,-,-,TRBV18,CASSRDSGSSTDTQYF,TGTGCCAGCTCACGGGACAGCGGGTCTAGCACAGATACGCAGTATTTT